This is a list of T cell receptor beta chains from one sample in a study of CD8+ T cells in alopecia areata. Some clones are missing from TCRdb's copy, which holds only in-frame ones; the method was immunoSEQ multiplex PCR. The top ten clones hold 5.7% of a sample with about 120,000 clones, under 65% of them seen once. The sample consisted of CD4+ T cells sorted from blood, taken at week 4, from a patient treated with tofacitinib. The receptor source for this set is a human donor with alopecia areata. The CDR3 runs from the conserved cysteine through the conserved F or W. Each record gives: V gene, D gene, clone size, J gene, CDR3 DNA, CDR3 protein. D genes are given only for firm matches. Clone size is given for some rows only: seen once, a few or many times, or a class if the clone is expanded.

V: TRBV5-1; D: .; size: few; J: TRBJ2-3; DNA: TGCGCCAGCAGCTTGGGGGCAGGCCTCACAGATACGCAGTATTTT; CDR3: CASSLGAGLTDTQYF
V: TRBV27; D: TRBD1; size: few; J: TRBJ1-2; DNA: TGTGCCAGCAGCCTTCAGGGGGGTTATGGCTACACCTTC; CDR3: CASSLQGGYGYTF
V: TRBV7-2; D: .; size: once; J: TRBJ1-5; DNA: TGTGCCAGCAGCTTTTTACAGGACCAGCCCCAGCATTTT; CDR3: CASSFLQDQPQHF
V: TRBV29-1; D: TRBD1; size: .; J: TRBJ2-2; DNA: TGCAGCGGGCTGGGGACAGGGAACACCGGGGAGCTGTTTTTT; CDR3: CSGLGTGNTGELFF
V: TRBV28; D: .; size: .; J: TRBJ1-5; DNA: TGTGCCAGCAGTTTGTGGGGGAACAATCAGCCCCAGCATTTT; CDR3: CASSLWGNNQPQHF
V: TRBV7-3; D: .; size: few; J: TRBJ2-3; DNA: TGTGCCAGCAGCGTTAGCCCGGATACGCAGTATTTT; CDR3: CASSVSPDTQYF
V: TRBV28; D: .; size: .; J: TRBJ2-5; DNA: TGTGCCAGCAGTTCCCCTCCGGGAGGGACAGGGACCCAGTACTTC; CDR3: CASSSPPGGTGTQYF
V: TRBV2; D: .; size: .; J: TRBJ2-5; DNA: TGTGCCAGCGGAAACACCCAGTACTTC; CDR3: CASGNTQYF
V: TRBV25-1; D: TRBD2; size: few; J: TRBJ2-3; DNA: TGTGCCAGCAGTGAATCGGGACTAAGCCCAGATACGCAGTATTTT; CDR3: CASSESGLSPDTQYF
V: TRBV29-1; D: .; size: few; J: TRBJ1-2; DNA: TGCAGCGTTGACTTCACACCGGGGACCCACTATGGCTACACCTTC; CDR3: CSVDFTPGTHYGYTF
V: TRBV2; D: .; size: .; J: TRBJ1-5; DNA: TGTGCCAGCAGGGCCCCGGGATTT; CDR3: CASRAPGF
V: TRBV7-3; D: TRBD2; size: .; J: TRBJ2-4; DNA: TGTGCCAGCAGCTTGGCGGGAGCGGGTGACATTCAGTACTTC; CDR3: CASSLAGAGDIQYF
V: TRBV5-1; D: TRBD1; size: few; J: TRBJ2-7; DNA: TGCGCCAGCAGCTTGGTTGGACAGGGCTACGAGCAGTACTTC; CDR3: CASSLVGQGYEQYF
V: TRBV29-1; D: .; size: few; J: TRBJ1-2; DNA: TGCAGCGAGTGGACAGTTCAATATGGCTACACCTTC; CDR3: CSEWTVQYGYTF
V: TRBV15; D: .; size: .; J: TRBJ2-1; DNA: TGTGCCACCAGCAGAGATCTAGCCCCCTCCTACAATGAGCAGTTCTTC; CDR3: CATSRDLAPSYNEQFF
V: TRBV30; D: .; size: .; J: TRBJ2-7; DNA: TGTGCCTGGAGTCCATCTACCTACTACGGGCAGTACTTC; CDR3: CAWSPSTYYGQYF
V: TRBV19; D: .; size: few; J: TRBJ1-2; DNA: TGTGCCAGTAGCAAGAACAGAGGAGATGGCTACACCTTC; CDR3: CASSKNRGDGYTF
V: TRBV2; D: TRBD1; size: .; J: TRBJ1-2; DNA: TGTGCCAGCAGTGTCTATGACAGGGCGTATGGCTACACCTTC; CDR3: CASSVYDRAYGYTF
V: TRBV25-1; D: TRBD1; size: few; J: TRBJ2-7; DNA: TGTGCCAGCAGTGAAGGATGGACAGGCGAGCAGTACTTC; CDR3: CASSEGWTGEQYF
V: TRBV4-2; D: .; size: .; J: TRBJ1-2; DNA: TGTGCCAGCAGCCTGGCCGACTATGGCTACACCTTC; CDR3: CASSLADYGYTF
V: TRBV5-1; D: .; size: .; J: TRBJ1-1; DNA: TGCGCCAGCAGCCCCCGTGTTGATTATTGGGGGGGCGAATCGAACACTGAAGCTTTCTTT; CDR3: CASSPRVDYWGGESNTEAFF
V: TRBV6-6; D: .; size: .; J: TRBJ1-1; DNA: TGTGCCAGCTTATCCGCCCAGGGCAACGCTGAAGCTTTCTTT; CDR3: CASLSAQGNAEAFF
V: TRBV29-1; D: .; size: .; J: TRBJ1-1; DNA: TGCAGCGTTGACAGGGCGGGCACTGAAGCTTTCTTT; CDR3: CSVDRAGTEAFF